Below, 26 T cell receptor beta chains from the same sample are listed, as sequenced in a study of PD-1 blockade in classical Hodgkin lymphoma. Some clones are missing from TCRdb's copy, which holds only in-frame ones; the method was immunoSEQ multiplex PCR. In the table there are about 110,000 clones, roughly 87% of which are singletons. Each patient relapsed following autologous stem cell transplantation, and prior brentuximab vedotin exposure differed. The source material was peripheral blood mononuclear cells (PBMCs), sampled before the second cycle of nivolumab. Every receptor here comes from a human donor with classical Hodgkin lymphoma.

The rearrangement uses TRBV7-6 and TRBJ2-5; a possible D gene is TRBD1 (5 bases). The CDR3 contains 14 residues. V was shortened by 5 bases and J by 5 bases, with 15 bases between the two germline ends. CDR1 SGHVS and CDR2 FNYEAQ come from the germline V gene. CDR3 in amino acids: CASSRATQGETQYF. The DNA for the CDR3 is TGTGCCAGCAGCCGGGCCACCCAGGGCGAGACCCAGTACTTC.

This clone was picked up a small number of times. The chain couples TRBV4-2 to TRBJ2-5; D is undetermined. This CDR3 contains 13 residues. V gave up 0 bases and J gave up 5 bases, with 7 bases separating them. Germline values: CDR1 LGHNA, CDR2 YNFKEQ. CDR3 coding DNA: TGTGCCAGCAGCCAAGATATCGGCGAGACCCAGTACTTC. Residues: CASSQDIGETQYF.

The rearrangement links TRBV7-9 to TRBJ2-1; 16 bases are a match to TRBD2. CDR3 length: 17 residues. Germline V gene sequence: CDR1 SEHNR, CDR2 FQNEAQ (reference sequence). V trimming: 1 base; J trimming: 8 bases; junction bases outside the gene matches: 5. The DNA for the CDR3 is TGTGCCAGCAGCTTAGGGGGACTAGCGGGAGGGCCCGATGAGCAGTTCTTC. Its translation: CASSLGGLAGGPDEQFF. Using reference TRBV7-9 and TRBJ2-1 for the parts outside the CDR3, the full variable domain is DTGVSQNPRHKITKRGQNVTFRCDPISEHNRLYWYRQTLGQGPEFLTYFQNEAQLEKSRLLSDRFSAERPKGSFSTLEIQRTEQGDSAMYLCASSLGGLAGGPDEQFFGPGTRLTVL.

Regarding this clone: Other DNA variants within this sample encode the same CDR3. The chain links TRBV19 to TRBJ2-7; TRBD1 agrees at 8 bases. Per the germline V gene, CDR1 is LNHDA and CDR2 is SQIVND (reference sequence). The CDR3 length is 13 residues. The V segment lost 3 bases and the J segment 3 bases; nucleotides outside the gene matches: 1. This chain's CDR3 is CASSIDRGYEQYF. The CDR3 bases are TGTGCCAGTAGTATCGACAGGGGCTACGAGCAGTACTTC.

V gene TRBV11-3 combines with J gene TRBJ1-1; D gene ambiguous. This CDR3 comprises 13 residues. V was shortened by 5 bases and J by 5 bases, with 12 bases between the two germline ends. Germline loops: CDR1 SGHNT, CDR2 YENEEA. The CDR3 nucleotides read TGTGCCAGCAGCATGGTGGGAGGGACTGAAGCTTTCTTT. It yields the protein CASSMVGGTEAFF. Complete variable domain (other parts from reference TRBV11-3 and TRBJ1-1): EAGVVQSPRYKIIEKKQPVAFWCNPISGHNTLYWYLQNLGQGPELLIRYENEEAVDDSQLPKDRFSAERLKGVDSTLKIQPAELGDSAVYLCASSMVGGTEAFFGQGTRLTVV.

This rearrangement joins TRBV19 to TRBJ1-5, with 7 bases lining up with TRBD1. Germline CDR1 is LNHDA and CDR2 is SQIVND (reference sequence). The V segment lost 9 bases and the J segment 2 bases; nucleotides outside the gene matches: 7. The CDR3 sequence is 14 residues long. The CDR3 here is CASHRDRRNQPQHF. Here the CDR3 DNA reads TGTGCCAGCCATAGGGACAGACGCAATCAGCCCCAGCATTTT.

The chain has TRBV29-1 and TRBJ2-2; D gene ambiguous. Germline V gives CDR1 SQVTM, CDR2 ANQGSEA. Trimming removed 0 bases at V and 5 bases at J, with 10 bases between. This CDR3 is 14 amino acids long. The CDR3 is CSVEDRRVTGELFF. The CDR3 nucleotides are TGCAGCGTTGAAGATCGACGAGTAACCGGGGAGCTGTTTTTT.

The genes are TRBV7-9 and TRBJ2-3; 9 nucleotides line up with TRBD2. Trimming took 11 bases from V and 0 from J; bases not matched to a gene: 3. The CDR3 is made up of 13 amino acids. Germline V gives CDR1 SEHNR, CDR2 FQNEAQ (reference sequence). DNA of the CDR3: TGTGCCCCTAGCGGGACTAGCACAGATACGCAGTATTTT. It encodes CAPSGTSTDTQYF.

V is TRBV19 and J is TRBJ2-6; D is possibly TRBD2 (6 bases). V lost 4 bases and J lost 1, with 26 bases in between. The CDR3 spans 21 residues. CDR1 LNHDA and CDR2 SQIVND come from the germline V gene (reference sequence). The CDR3 DNA reads as TGTGCCAGTAGTAAAGCCCCTCACGGAGGGGCCATGGGGTCTGGGGCCAACGTCCTGACTTTC. Its translation is CASSKAPHGGAMGSGANVLTF. Based on the CDR3 plus reference TRBV19 and TRBJ2-6, the full variable domain is DGGITQSPKYLFRKEGQNVTLSCEQNLNHDAMYWYRQDPGQGLRLIYYSQIVNDFQKGDIAEGYSVSREKKESFPLTVTSAQKNPTAFYLCASSKAPHGGAMGSGANVLTFGAGSRLTVL.

The rearrangement joins TRBV28 to TRBJ2-7; D perhaps matches TRBD2 (5 bases). V lost 6 bases, J lost 3 bases, and 12 bases lay in between. The CDR3 contains 13 residues. Germline values: CDR1 MDHEN, CDR2 SYDVKM. The DNA for the CDR3 is TGTGCCAGCAGGGCGGGCTTGAACTACGAGCAGTACTTC. It is translated as CASRAGLNYEQYF. The variable domain in full, completed from reference TRBV28 and TRBJ2-7, reads DVKVTQSSRYLVKRTGEKVFLECVQDMDHENMFWYRQDPGLGLRLIYFSYDVKMKEKGDIPEGYSVSREKKERFSLILESASTNQTSMYLCASRAGLNYEQYFGPGTRLTVT.

The chain employs TRBV18 and TRBJ2-3; no clear D. Germline V gene lookup returns CDR1 KGHSH and CDR2 LQKENI. The CDR3 runs to 15 residues. Trimming removed 3 bases at V and 1 base at J, with 11 bases between. CDR3 in amino acids: CASSPLVGGTDTQYF. As DNA, the CDR3 is TGTGCCAGCTCACCCCTGGTGGGCGGCACAGATACGCAGTATTTT.

The rearrangement uses TRBV7-9 and TRBJ2-1, with 12 bases lining up with TRBD2. The V and J ends lost 4 bases and 3 bases, in that order; junction bases with no gene match: 7. The CDR3 spans 17 residues. Per the germline V gene, CDR1 is SEHNR and CDR2 is FQNEAQ (reference sequence). CDR3 bases: TGTGCCAGCAGCTCCCAGGGACTAGCGGGCCGCTACAATGAGCAGTTCTTC. Its translation: CASSSQGLAGRYNEQFF.

The gene calls are TRBV7-2 and TRBJ1-3, with TRBD1 as a possible D gene (5 bases). V was trimmed by 2 bases and J by 5 bases, leaving 10 bases between them. Germline lookup yields CDR1 SGHTA and CDR2 FQGNSA. The CDR3 is 14 amino acids. CDR3 in amino acids: CASSLTGARNTIYF. The CDR3 DNA reads TGTGCCAGCAGCTTAACTGGGGCGAGAAACACCATATATTTT.

This clone was recorded a few times. This chain connects TRBV27 to TRBJ1-2; 7 positions agree with TRBD1. Germline assignment: CDR1 MNHEY and CDR2 SMNVEV (reference sequence). The CDR3 totals 16 residues. V lost 4 bases to trimming and J lost 4 bases; unmatched junction nucleotides: 12. CDR3: CASSSRTGTSSYGYTF. In DNA form, the CDR3 reads TGTGCCAGCAGTTCTCGGACAGGCACTTCCTCCTATGGCTACACCTTC.

The V gene is TRBV4-1, the J gene TRBJ1-1; TRBD1 might be the D (5 bases). V was clipped by 0 bases and J by 1 base, with 12 bases between them. This CDR3 has 16 amino acids. Germline-derived CDR1 and CDR2 are MGHRA and YSYEKL. The CDR3 spells CASSQEVGTWNTEAFF. The CDR3, as DNA: TGCGCCAGCAGCCAAGAAGTCGGGACTTGGAACACTGAAGCTTTCTTT.

A single count supports this clone. This chain joins TRBV10-2 and TRBJ2-1, with 11 bases lining up with TRBD1. The junction had 6 bases not matched to a gene; V was cut back by 6 bases and J by 8 bases. This CDR3 spans 14 amino acids. Germline loops: CDR1 WSHSY, CDR2 SAAADI. The CDR3: CASRLGQGAHEQFF. CDR3 nucleotides: TGCGCCAGCAGGTTAGGACAGGGGGCCCATGAGCAGTTCTTC.

This chain joins TRBV5-1 and TRBJ2-7, with D hard to call. Trimming pared 4 bases from V and 3 bases from J, leaving 5 bases between. The CDR3 loop spans 11 amino acids. The germline CDR1 and CDR2 sequences are SGHRS and YFSETQ. In nucleotides, the CDR3 is TGCGCCAGCAGCCCAGGCTACGAGCAGTACTTC. Amino acid sequence: CASSPGYEQYF.

The chain carries TRBV14 and TRBJ2-7; TRBD1 is a possible D gene (6 bases). V was trimmed by 5 bases and J by 5 bases, leaving 19 bases between them. The CDR3 runs to 15 residues. The germline gives CDR1 SGHDN, CDR2 FVKESK. The CDR3 nucleotides are TGTGCCAGCAGCGAAAGCGACAGGCGGCTCGACGAGCAGTACTTC. Translation gives CASSESDRRLDEQYF.

The J gene is TRBJ2-3, the V gene TRBV7-9; D is ambiguous. The germline V gene has CDR1 SEHNR and CDR2 FQNEAQ (reference sequence). The CDR3 has 15 residues. Between the trimmed V and J ends, which lost 3 bases and 3 bases, there was a span of 13 bases. The chain's CDR3 is CASSFSMSRTDTQYF. DNA for the CDR3: TGTGCCAGCAGCTTCTCTATGTCTAGGACAGATACGCAGTATTTT.

This clone was seen more than once but under ten times. The chain carries TRBV5-1 and TRBJ1-2, with a tentative D call TRBD1 (6 bases). CDR1 is SGHRS and CDR2 is YFSETQ in the germline V gene. Trimming removed 0 bases from V and 7 bases from J, with 10 bases in between. The CDR3 is made up of 13 amino acids. The CDR3 DNA reads as TGCGCCAGCAGCTTGGAGGCAGGGGCTGGCTACACCTTC. Its protein is CASSLEAGAGYTF.

This clone was counted between two and nine times. The chain employs TRBV2 and TRBJ1-5; 9 nucleotides line up with TRBD1. This CDR3 comprises 14 residues. Germline V gene sequence: CDR1 SNHLY, CDR2 FYNNEI. Germline trimming cut 7 bases from V and 7 bases from J; bases unmatched to any gene: 8. The CDR3 DNA reads as TGTGCCAGCACACCGGGACAGGGCAGGCAGCCCCAGCATTTT. Protein: CASTPGQGRQPQHF.

The chain is built from TRBV5-1 and TRBJ2-3, with 10 bases aligning to TRBD2. Trimming removed 2 bases from V and 1 base from J; junction bases left unmatched: 4. CDR3 length: 16 amino acids. Germline V gene lookup returns CDR1 SGHRS and CDR2 YFSETQ. The CDR3 sequence is CASSLEAGGGTDTQYF. In nucleotides, the CDR3 is TGCGCCAGCAGCTTAGAAGCGGGAGGGGGCACAGATACGCAGTATTTT.

This clone was seen just once. This sequence joins TRBV7-8 and TRBJ2-7; 13 bases are shared with TRBD2. V dropped 5 bases and J dropped 1; count of bases not matched to a gene: 5. The V gene's germline CDR1 is SGHVS and CDR2 FQNEAQ. The CDR3 sequence is 16 residues long. The CDR3 sequence is CASSRGTSGTSYEQYF. CDR3 bases: TGTGCCAGCAGCCGGGGGACTAGCGGGACATCCTACGAGCAGTACTTC.

This chain links TRBV7-2 with TRBJ2-2; D remains ambiguous. This CDR3 contains 13 residues. Germline V gene data show CDR1 as SGHTA and CDR2 as FQGNSA. The germline V and J ends were trimmed by 2 bases and 6 bases, with 7 bases remaining between them. DNA for the CDR3: TGTGCCAGCAGCTTAATTATATCCGGGGAGCTGTTTTTT. Translated: CASSLIISGELFF.

The rearrangement joins TRBV29-1 to TRBJ2-2; 9 bases are a match to TRBD2. V lost 7 bases, J lost 5 bases, and 5 bases stayed unmatched. Germline CDR1 SQVTM, CDR2 ANQGSEA. This CDR3 is 13 amino acids long. This chain's CDR3 is CSAPGLATGELFF. CDR3 sequence (DNA): TGCAGCGCTCCGGGACTAGCTACCGGGGAGCTGTTTTTT.

V usage is TRBV9 and J usage is TRBJ2-5; 9 positions agree with TRBD1. Germline-derived CDR1 and CDR2 are SGDLS and YYNGEE. The CDR3 totals 14 residues. V was clipped by 2 bases and J by 6 bases; unmatched bases: 5. CDR3 nucleotides: TGTGCCAGCAGCGTCGACAGGGGGGAGAAGACCCAGTACTTC. It yields the protein CASSVDRGEKTQYF.